This passage covers 27 T cell receptor beta chains from one sample sequenced in a study of molecular identifiers for immune sequencing clone quantification. Each CDR3 protein gets one entry after TCRdb re-called the PCR reads with MiXCR. The data show approximately 550,000 distinct CDR3 sequences, around 25% seen once. Sequencing was done on a sample of naive CD8+ T cells from blood, with Jurkat cell RNA spiked in. Documented subset: FACS-sorted CD8+CD4-CCR7+CD45RA+ naive T cells. The receptors originated from a human donor in good health. Some libraries in this study had Jurkat cell RNA spiked in.

Details on this clonotype: This may be a read error, as it is one base from a much larger clone. This chain connects TRBV7-6 to TRBJ2-1; the match to TRBD2 covers 9 bases. Germline CDR1 reads SGHVS; CDR2 reads FNYEAQ. This CDR3 is 15 amino acids long. V was pared by 5 bases and J by 7 bases, with 9 bases of the junction left unmatched. CDR3 loop: CASSPWASGMNEQFF. CDR3 in DNA: TGTGCCAGCAGCCCGTGGGCTAGCGGGATGAATGAGCAGTTCTTC.

This clonotype was seen at least ten times. The rearrangement uses TRBV7-6 and TRBJ1-1, with 11 bases matching TRBD1. V was clipped by 5 bases and J by 4 bases; unmatched bases: 6. The CDR3 sequence is 15 residues long. Germline loops: CDR1 SGHVS, CDR2 FNYEAQ. DNA for the CDR3: TGTGCCAGCAGCACCGGACAGGGGGCTGGCACTGAAGCTTTCTTT. Its translation: CASSTGQGAGTEAFF.

This clonotype came up many times. V usage is TRBV4-1 and J usage is TRBJ2-3; TRBD1 matches 9 bases. This CDR3 is built from 15 residues. With V trimmed by 4 bases and J by 1 base, 3 bases remained unmatched. Germline V gene sequence: CDR1 MGHRA, CDR2 YSYEKL. The CDR3 is CASSPQGAGTDTQYF. Written as DNA, the CDR3 is TGCGCCAGCAGCCCACAGGGGGCTGGCACAGATACGCAGTATTTT.

About this clonotype: The junction departs from the called germline gene at one end, perhaps through a read error. The CDR3 sequence: CSVLQGRGTEALF. In DNA form, the CDR3 reads TGCAGCGTTTTACAGGGGAGGGGCACTGAAGCTCTCTTT. The chain is built from TRBV29-1 and TRBJ1-1, with TRBD1 matching 7 bases. CDR1 and CDR2 from the germline V gene are SQVTM and ANQGSEA. The CDR3 sequence is 13 residues long.

As for this clonotype: The junction departs from the called germline gene at one end, perhaps through a read error. J is TRBJ2-5 and V is TRBV7-3; 8 nucleotides match TRBD2. The CDR3 has 13 residues. Germline CDR1 SGHTA, CDR2 FQGTGA. This chain's CDR3 is CASSSAGEEAQYF. The CDR3 DNA sequence: TGTGCCAGCAGCTCAGCGGGAGAAGAGGCCCAGTACTTC.

Concerning this clonotype itself: This may come from a read error, since a much larger clone is one base off. This rearrangement joins TRBV4-3 to TRBJ2-1; D remains unclear. Germline V gives CDR1 LGHNA, CDR2 YSLEER. This CDR3 is 13 amino acids long. The chain's CDR3 is CASCHRSRNEQFF. CDR3 sequence (DNA): TGCGCCAGCTGCCACCGGAGCCGCAATGAGCAGTTCTTC.

This clonotype was found a few times. The chain has TRBV9 and TRBJ1-4; D possibly corresponds to TRBD1 (5 bases). Germline V gene sequence: CDR1 SGDLS, CDR2 YYNGEE. The CDR3 covers 17 residues. Trimming left V 0 bases short and J 4 bases short, with 16 bases between. Written as DNA, the CDR3 is TGTGCCAGCAGCGTAGAGGGATCGTGGGGGTTTAATGAAAAACTGTTTTTT. Protein product: CASSVEGSWGFNEKLFF.

This clonotype appeared a few times. The chain couples TRBV3-1 to TRBJ2-6; perhaps TRBD1 as D (5 bases). The germline V gene has CDR1 LGHDT and CDR2 YNNKEL (reference sequence). V was shortened by 2 bases and J by 1 base, with 6 bases between the two germline ends. The CDR3 runs to 15 residues. In DNA form, the CDR3 reads TGTGCCAGCAGCCAATCAGGGTCTGGGGCCAACGTCCTGACTTTC. As protein: CASSQSGSGANVLTF.

This clonotype was picked up one time. V gene TRBV27 combines with J gene TRBJ1-3, with TRBD1 matching 8 bases. Germline assignment: CDR1 MNHEY and CDR2 SMNVEV (reference sequence). CDR3 length: 19 amino acids. V lost 6 bases and J lost 4; bases outside the gene matches: 20. The CDR3 coding sequence is TGTGCCAGCAGGGAGACCGGGACAGGAAAAGACCCACTCGGAAACACCATATATTTT. Residues: CASRETGTGKDPLGNTIYF.

V is TRBV11-2 and J is TRBJ2-5; 8 nucleotides agree with TRBD2. The CDR3 is made up of 16 amino acids. V gave up 6 bases and J gave up 9 bases; unmatched junction bases: 18. The germline V gene has CDR1 SGHAT and CDR2 FQNNGV. CDR3 coding DNA: TGTGCCAGCAGTCTTACCGCGGCGGGGGGAACTTGGGCCCAGTACTTC. Translation: CASSLTAAGGTWAQYF.

This clonotype was seen a few times. The V and J genes are TRBV28 and TRBJ2-3; 10 nucleotides line up with TRBD2. The ends lost 2 bases at V and 2 bases at J; junction bases unmatched: 10. CDR1 and CDR2 (germline): MDHEN, SYDVKM. This CDR3 is 18 amino acids long. The CDR3 region is CASSLVGRTSGFTDTQYF. CDR3 nucleotide sequence: TGTGCCAGCAGTTTAGTTGGCCGGACTAGCGGATTCACAGATACGCAGTATTTT.

CDR3 residues: CASSQDHTGGPLETQYF. The CDR3 DNA reads TGTGCCAGCAGCCAAGATCATACGGGGGGGCCTCTGGAGACCCAGTACTTC. This chain links TRBV14 with TRBJ2-5, with 8 bases matching TRBD2. V lost 0 bases and J lost 5; bases outside the gene matches: 11. Germline assignment: CDR1 SGHDN and CDR2 FVKESK. This CDR3 has 17 amino acids.

This clonotype was counted between two and nine times. The rearrangement links TRBV7-2 to TRBJ1-6, with D unclear. This CDR3 spans 19 amino acids. The germline V gene encodes CDR1 SGHTA and CDR2 FQGNSA. V was shortened by 1 base and J by 1 base, with 17 bases between the two germline ends. The CDR3 protein is CASSLVGIGIGSYNSPLHF. DNA of the CDR3: TGTGCCAGCAGCTTAGTAGGGATAGGGATCGGGTCCTATAATTCACCCCTCCACTTT.

This clonotype was detected only a few times. A read error is possible here, since a much larger clone lies one base away. This chain connects TRBV29-1 to TRBJ1-1, with 8 bases fitting TRBD1. In germline, CDR1 is SQVTM, CDR2 ANQGSEA. This CDR3 is 14 amino acids long. CDR3: CGVIGQGMNTEAFF. The CDR3 nucleotides are TGCGGCGTTATAGGACAGGGTATGAACACTGAAGCTTTCTTT.

As for this clonotype: This may come from a read error, since a much larger clone is one base off. The chain joins TRBV20-1 to TRBJ1-5, with D perhaps TRBD1 (5 bases). CDR3 size: 13 residues. V lost 5 bases and J lost 1, with 9 bases in between. The germline V gene has CDR1 DFQATT and CDR2 SNEGSKA (reference sequence). This CDR3 reads CSAQGRSNQPQHF. The CDR3 nucleotides read TGCAGTGCTCAGGGCAGGAGCAATCAGCCCCAGCATTTT.

Note on this clonotype: Because the CDR3's place on the DNA is in doubt, the DNA is left out and the CDR3 is given as listed by TCRdb. The chain combines TRBV9 with TRBJ2-7. In germline, CDR1 is SGDLS, CDR2 YYNGEE. The CDR3 sequence runs 14 residues, both termini included. Here the CDR3 reads CASSVAGGSSAQSF.

This clonotype showed up many times. This chain links TRBV6-5 with TRBJ1-1; D is perhaps TRBD1 (5 bases). CDR1 and CDR2 from the germline V gene are MNHEY and SVGAGI. V lost 4 bases and J lost 6, with 6 bases in between. The CDR3 contains 11 residues. The CDR3 here is CASSWGAEAFF. The DNA of the CDR3 is TGTGCCAGCAGTTGGGGGGCTGAAGCTTTCTTT.

There are a few counts of this clonotype. A much larger clone sits a single nucleotide away, making a read error possible. This sequence joins TRBV7-9 and TRBJ2-3; possibly TRBD1 or TRBD2 for D (5 bases each). From germline, CDR1 is SEHNR and CDR2 FQNEAQ (reference sequence). The CDR3 runs to 15 residues. The CDR3 loop is CASSPGPQGADTQCF. The CDR3 DNA reads as TGTGCCAGCAGCCCGGGACCCCAGGGCGCAGATACGCAGTGTTTT.

The chain has TRBV20-1 and TRBJ2-5, with D possibly TRBD2 on 6 matching bases. The CDR3 runs to 14 residues. The germline V and J ends were trimmed by 1 base and 5 bases, with 14 bases remaining between them. Germline V gene lookup returns CDR1 DFQATT and CDR2 SNEGSKA (reference sequence). CDR3 DNA: TGCAGTGCTAGAGCAAGCGGGCAGGTCGAGACCCAGTACTTC. Translation: CSARASGQVETQYF.

A remark on this clonotype: At one boundary the junction diverges from the germline segment, which might be a read error. This chain connects TRBV3-1 to TRBJ2-1; D possibly corresponds to TRBD2 (6 bases). Germline V gene lookup returns CDR1 LGHDT and CDR2 YNNKEL (reference sequence). The CDR3 has 14 residues. CDR3 region: CASSQDMGRSEQLF. As DNA, the CDR3 is TGTGCCAGCAGCCAAGATATGGGGAGGAGTGAGCAGCTCTTC.

V and J are TRBV4-2 and TRBJ2-1; 9 bases fit TRBD1. The junction had 7 bases not matched to a gene; V was cut back by 4 bases and J by 9 bases. CDR1 and CDR2 from the germline V gene are LGHNA and YNFKEQ. This CDR3 has 14 amino acids. CDR3 DNA sequence: TGTGCCAGCAGCCCCCTGACAGGGGGGGGTGAGCAGTTCTTC. Translation gives CASSPLTGGGEQFF.

In regard to this clonotype: A read error is likely, as this CDR3 ends without the conserved phenylalanine or tryptophan. The gene calls are TRBV5-4 and TRBJ2-7, with a tentative D call TRBD1 (5 bases). Germline CDR1 SGHNT, CDR2 YYREEE (reference sequence). This CDR3 has 14 residues. The CDR3 is CAGSPTDTSYEQYL. CDR3 nucleotides: TGTGCCGGCAGCCCAACGGACACCTCCTACGAGCAGTACCTC.

The sample holds many counts of this clonotype. This chain joins TRBV2 and TRBJ2-7; 10 positions match TRBD2. The germline V gene encodes CDR1 SNHLY and CDR2 FYNNEI. The CDR3 spans 16 residues. V trimming: 6 bases; J trimming: 3 bases; junction bases outside the gene matches: 11. CDR3 nucleotide sequence: TGTGCCAGCAGCCCCGGACAGCGGGAGGGCCTCTACGAGCAGTACTTC. Residues: CASSPGQREGLYEQYF.

Comment on this clonotype: A much larger clone is a single base away; this may be a read error. V gene TRBV2 combines with J gene TRBJ2-3, with 9 bases aligning to TRBD1. Trimming cost V 2 bases and J 3 bases; bases outside gene matches: 12. The germline CDR1 and CDR2 sequences are SNHLY and FYNNEI. The length of the CDR3 is 18 residues. In DNA, the CDR3 is TGTGCCAGCAGTGAACGGACAGGGGCCGGAATAGTAACAGATACGCAGTATTTT. Protein sequence: CASSERTGAGIVTDTQYF.

In this sample, this clonotype turned up a few times. This sequence joins TRBV11-2 and TRBJ1-1, with 9 bases identical to TRBD1. Germline V gene sequence: CDR1 SGHAT, CDR2 FQNNGV. The V and J ends lost 5 bases and 5 bases, in that order; junction bases with no gene match: 12. CDR3 size: 16 residues. The CDR3, as DNA: TGTGCCAGCAGCGCCGGGACAGGGAAGAAAGGAACTGAAGCTTTCTTT. It is translated as CASSAGTGKKGTEAFF. Supplemented by reference TRBV11-2 and TRBJ1-1, the full variable domain reads EAGVAQSPRYKIIEKRQSVAFWCNPISGHATLYWYQQILGQGPKLLIQFQNNGVVDDSQLPKDRFSAERLKGVDSTLKIQPAKLEDSAVYLCASSAGTGKKGTEAFFGQGTRLTVV.

This clonotype was seen only a few times. For the CDR3, the DNA is TGTGCCAGCAGCTTAGAGGCCAGCGGACTGTCGGGGAAAGAGACCCAGTACTTC. Its translation: CASSLEASGLSGKETQYF. The chain uses TRBV11-2 and TRBJ2-5, with a weak D call TRBD2 (5 bases). The V end lost 0 bases, the J end lost 3 bases, and 20 bases lay between the germline ends. Germline V gene lookup returns CDR1 SGHAT and CDR2 FQNNGV. CDR3 size: 18 residues.

The table lists this clonotype with many counts. The gene calls are TRBV6-6 and TRBJ2-7; 8 positions match TRBD2. This CDR3 is built from 12 residues. Looked up from germline, CDR1 is MNHNY and CDR2 is SVGAGI (reference sequence). Trimming removed 10 bases from V and 2 bases from J; junction bases left unmatched: 4. In nucleotides, the CDR3 is TGTGCCACTCTAGCGGGCACCTACGAGCAGTACTTC. Amino acid sequence: CATLAGTYEQYF.